What follows are 23 T cell receptor beta chains derived from one specimen sequenced in a study of OX40 agonist ivuxolimab in advanced cancers. Libraries were built with the immunoSEQ multiplex PCR assay. This is the immuneACCESS table as TCRdb keeps it, with only in-frame sequences that have V and J called. A part of the clones is gone; compared with another copy, unresolved V genes explain less than half, and the rest is unexplained. A total of 60,000 to 90,000 clones appear in this sample, about 92% of them only once. Of the sample, around 0.39% is held by the ten largest clones. Sequences were derived from CD4+ or CD8+ T cells sorted from blood, sampled in a trial of the OX40 agonist ivuxolimab. All receptors come from an adult with an advanced solid tumor such as melanoma, head and neck, liver or kidney cancer.

This rearrangement joins TRBV5-1 to TRBJ2-2; 7 bases line up with TRBD1. The CDR3 is made up of 16 amino acids. Germline V gene data show CDR1 as SGHRS and CDR2 as YFSETQ. Trimming cost V 0 bases and J 0 bases; bases outside gene matches: 2. CDR3 in amino acids: CASSLGGGANTGELFF. CDR3 sequence (DNA): TGCGCCAGCAGCTTGGGAGGGGGCGCGAACACCGGGGAGCTGTTTTTT.

The chain links TRBV6-1 to TRBJ2-1; the match to TRBD1 covers 9 bases. V shed 4 bases, J shed 0 bases, and the junction held 13 bases outside the gene matches. Germline CDR1 reads MNHNS; CDR2 reads SASEGT. The CDR3 sequence is 19 residues long. This CDR3 is CASSGGQGRVLNSYNEQFF. The DNA for the CDR3 is TGTGCCAGCAGTGGAGGACAGGGGAGAGTTCTAAACTCCTACAATGAGCAGTTCTTC.

The chain joins TRBV7-2 to TRBJ1-2; 9 bases line up with TRBD1. The CDR3 runs 13 residues. Germline trimming cut 5 bases from V and 6 bases from J; bases unmatched to any gene: 4. The V gene's germline CDR1 is SGHTA and CDR2 FQGNSA. The CDR3 DNA is TGTGCCAGCAGCCTAGGACAGGGGAATGGCTACACCTTC. The encoded protein is CASSLGQGNGYTF.

V gene TRBV6-5 combines with J gene TRBJ2-1, with D maybe TRBD1 (5 bases). Germline V CDR1 and CDR2: MNHEY, SVGAGI. The V end lost 3 bases, the J end lost 5 bases, and 11 bases lay between the germline ends. The CDR3 runs 14 residues. In nucleotides, the CDR3 is TGTGCCAGCAGTTATGGGGCAGCTAACAATGAGCAGTTCTTC. As protein: CASSYGAANNEQFF.

The V call is TRBV10-3, the J call TRBJ2-1; 9 bases agree with TRBD1. This CDR3 is built from 15 residues. CDR1 is ENHRY and CDR2 is SYGVKD in the germline V gene. The V gene end was trimmed by 0 bases and the J gene end by 4 bases; junction bases not matched to a gene: 1. In DNA, the CDR3 is TGTGCCATCAGTGAGTCCGGACAGGGGTACAATGAGCAGTTCTTC. As protein: CAISESGQGYNEQFF.

The chain is built from TRBV5-4 and TRBJ2-6; the D gene is possibly TRBD1 (6 bases). V was pared by 4 bases and J by 0 bases, with 14 bases between. The length of the CDR3 is 17 residues. The V gene's germline CDR1 is SGHNT and CDR2 YYREEE (reference sequence). CDR3 sequence: CASSTGTTRSGANVLTF. CDR3 sequence (DNA): TGTGCCAGCAGCACCGGGACAACACGCTCTGGGGCCAACGTCCTGACTTTC.

On this clone: At the DNA level, this CDR3 is encoded by other sequences in the same sample as well. The chain is built from TRBV7-3 and TRBJ2-1; D is possibly TRBD2 (6 bases). Trimming left V 3 bases short and J 10 bases short, with 19 bases between. CDR1 and CDR2 from the germline V gene are SGHTA and FQGTGA. The length of the CDR3 is 15 residues. The CDR3 DNA reads TGTGCCAGCAGCTTGCTTCGGGACTCTCGGTACGAGCAGTTCTTC. Its translation: CASSLLRDSRYEQFF.

This chain joins TRBV7-2 and TRBJ1-6, with 7 bases matching TRBD1. Per germline, CDR1 SGHTA and CDR2 FQGNSA. The CDR3 extends over 16 amino acids. J gave up 10 bases and V 5 bases, and 14 bases lay outside the gene matches. The CDR3 nucleotides are TGTGCCAGCAGCCTACTTACAGGGGAGGTACAATCACCCCTCCACTTT. It encodes CASSLLTGEVQSPLHF.

The chain recombines TRBV18 with TRBJ2-7; D is perhaps TRBD1 (5 bases). Trimming took 3 bases from V and 3 from J, leaving 18 bases between them. CDR1 is KGHSH, CDR2 LQKENI, per germline. The CDR3 is 16 amino acids. The CDR3 spells CASSPQGSPGLYEQYF. CDR3 nucleotide sequence: TGTGCCAGCTCACCCCAGGGCAGCCCTGGGCTCTACGAGCAGTACTTC.

This chain connects TRBV6-1 to TRBJ2-7; 14 bases align to TRBD2. Germline assignment: CDR1 MNHNS and CDR2 SASEGT. V shed 7 bases, J shed 6 bases, and the junction held 8 bases outside the gene matches. The CDR3 sequence is 15 residues long. CDR3 region: CASKGRTSGRLEQYF. CDR3 in DNA: TGTGCCAGCAAGGGCCGGACTAGCGGGAGGCTCGAGCAGTACTTC.

The chain joins TRBV5-1 to TRBJ2-1; TRBD2 agrees at 9 bases. V lost 4 bases, J lost 2 bases, and 7 bases stayed unmatched. Germline CDR1 SGHRS, CDR2 YFSETQ. This CDR3 has 16 residues. The CDR3 reads CASSLDGGRAYNEQFF. Written as DNA, the CDR3 is TGCGCCAGCAGCCTGGACGGCGGGAGGGCCTACAATGAGCAGTTCTTC.

The chain is built from TRBV18 and TRBJ2-6; D call uncertain. This CDR3 comprises 17 residues. The germline V gene has CDR1 KGHSH and CDR2 LQKENI. Trimming cost V 3 bases and J 0 bases, with 12 bases left between them. The CDR3 coding sequence is TGTGCCAGCTCACCTAGGCAGGTGGACTCTGGGGCCAACGTCCTGACTTTC. It translates to CASSPRQVDSGANVLTF. The full variable domain, its missing parts supplied by reference TRBV18 and TRBJ2-6, is NAGVMQNPRHLVRRRGQEARLRCSPMKGHSHVYWYRQLPEEGLKFMVYLQKENIIDESGMPKERFSAEFPKEGPSILRIQQVVRGDSAAYFCASSPRQVDSGANVLTFGAGSRLTVL.

This clone has only one observation. V is TRBV5-4 and J is TRBJ1-2, with TRBD1 identical over 10 bases. Germline CDR1 is SGHNT and CDR2 is YYREEE (reference sequence). J was trimmed by 3 bases and V by 4 bases; bases with no gene match: 6. The CDR3 is 15 residues long. DNA for the CDR3: TGTGCCAGCAGCCTGACAGGGGGCGCAGACTATGGCTACACCTTC. It translates to CASSLTGGADYGYTF.

The CDR3 loop reads CASSQYSNQPQHF. The DNA of the CDR3 is TGTGCCAGCTCGCAGTATAGCAATCAGCCCCAGCATTTT. V usage is TRBV18 and J usage is TRBJ1-5; D gene unclear. This CDR3 is built from 13 residues. CDR1 is KGHSH and CDR2 is LQKENI in the germline V gene. The V end was cut by 6 bases, the J end by 0 bases, with 6 bases between.

CDR3 bases: TGTGCCAGCAGCCGGGACGCCCAAATAGATACGCAGTATTTT. Translated, it gives CASSRDAQIDTQYF. The genes are TRBV7-2 and TRBJ2-3, with D perhaps TRBD1 or TRBD2 (5 bases each). The length of the CDR3 is 14 residues. Germline CDR1 is SGHTA and CDR2 is FQGNSA. V gave up 5 bases and J gave up 5 bases, with 14 bases separating them. Together with reference TRBV7-2 and TRBJ2-3, the CDR3 gives the full variable domain: GAGVSQSPSNKVTEKGKDVELRCDPISGHTALYWYRQSLGQGLEFLIYFQGNSAPDKSGLPSDRFSAERTGGSVSTLTIQRTQQEDSAVYLCASSRDAQIDTQYFGPGTRLTVL.

The chain links TRBV9 to TRBJ2-7, with 8 nucleotides matching TRBD1. This CDR3 has 13 residues. V was clipped by 2 bases and J by 4 bases; unmatched bases: 2. Germline lookup yields CDR1 SGDLS and CDR2 YYNGEE. The chain's CDR3 is CASSVDRGYEQYF. In nucleotides, the CDR3 is TGTGCCAGCAGCGTTGACAGGGGATACGAGCAGTACTTC.

The CDR3 loop is CASSYVVAYGETQYF. CDR3 in DNA: TGTGCCAGCAGTTACGTCGTGGCTTACGGAGAGACCCAGTACTTC. This chain uses TRBV28 with TRBJ2-5; D gene unclear. The CDR3 has 15 residues. V lost 4 bases to trimming and J lost 4 bases, with 16 bases between them. CDR1 is MDHEN, CDR2 SYDVKM, per germline.

The gene calls are TRBV19 and TRBJ1-1; D might be TRBD1 (6 bases). The CDR3 covers 17 residues. The germline V and J ends were trimmed by 1 base and 0 bases, with 15 bases remaining between them. Germline-derived CDR1 and CDR2 are LNHDA and SQIVND (reference sequence). In DNA form, the CDR3 reads TGTGCCAGTAGTATAGGGGCAGCCGGGGGCTTGAACACTGAAGCTTTCTTT. Translation gives CASSIGAAGGLNTEAFF.

In its sample, this clone was seen once. V gene TRBV19 combines with J gene TRBJ1-5; D possibly corresponds to TRBD1 (5 bases). Germline CDR1 reads LNHDA; CDR2 reads SQIVND (reference sequence). V gave up 5 bases and J gave up 2 bases, with 16 bases separating them. This CDR3 is 16 amino acids long. CDR3 nucleotide sequence: TGTGCCAGTAGTCCCGATCGAGGGGTTGGCAATCAGCCCCAGCATTTT. Its translation is CASSPDRGVGNQPQHF.

V usage is TRBV7-2 and J usage is TRBJ2-5; D is ambiguous. The ends were cut back, 3 bases at V and 2 bases at J, with 7 bases in the middle. The CDR3 length is 13 residues. Germline values: CDR1 SGHTA, CDR2 FQGNSA. CDR3 sequence reads: CASSFLEQETQYF. CDR3 in DNA: TGTGCCAGCAGCTTCCTGGAACAAGAGACCCAGTACTTC. The full variable domain, in which reference TRBV7-2 and TRBJ2-5 provide the parts outside the CDR3, is GAGVSQSPSNKVTEKGKDVELRCDPISGHTALYWYRQSLGQGLEFLIYFQGNSAPDKSGLPSDRFSAERTGGSVSTLTIQRTQQEDSAVYLCASSFLEQETQYFGPGTRLLVL.

This clone was counted once. The rearrangement uses TRBV10-3 and TRBJ2-1; D may be TRBD1 (6 bases). Germline V gene sequence: CDR1 ENHRY, CDR2 SYGVKD. This CDR3 has 13 residues. V was trimmed by 4 bases and J by 2 bases, leaving 6 bases between them. CDR3: CAISGTAYNEQFF. In DNA form, the CDR3 reads TGTGCCATCAGTGGGACAGCCTACAATGAGCAGTTCTTC.

The gene calls are TRBV18 and TRBJ1-4, with D possibly matching TRBD1 (6 bases). Germline V CDR1 and CDR2: KGHSH, LQKENI. Trimming cost V 5 bases and J 5 bases, with 18 bases left between them. The CDR3 is 16 amino acids. The CDR3 bases are TGTGCCAGCTCAACCCGCGAGGACAGACGGAATGAAAAACTGTTTTTT. It yields the protein CASSTREDRRNEKLFF.

The chain has TRBV5-4 and TRBJ2-2, with 10 bases lining up with TRBD1. Germline loops: CDR1 SGHNT, CDR2 YYREEE (reference sequence). V trimming: 4 bases; J trimming: 2 bases; junction bases outside the gene matches: 5. The CDR3 consists of 16 residues. In DNA, the CDR3 is TGTGCCAGCAGCGGCCGGGACAGGGGTAACACCGGGGAGCTGTTTTTT. Its protein product is CASSGRDRGNTGELFF.